The present T cell receptor beta chain was sequenced within a study of glioma-infiltrating T cells after dendritic cell vaccination listed by TCRdb under 2016. In the study overall: A cohort of approximately 15 glioblastoma patients from Phase I and II dendritic cell vaccination trials was included, of whom 9 were newly diagnosed and 6 had recurrent disease. Autologous tumor lysate-pulsed dendritic cell vaccination was administered to the patients between about 2003 and 2012. The vaccine was prepared from monocyte-derived dendritic cells that were cultured for approximately seven days with IL-4 and GM-CSF and then pulsed overnight with autologous tumor lysate. Three intradermal dendritic cell vaccine injections were administered to patients at biweekly intervals in the arm below the axilla. In glioblastoma patients vaccinated with dendritic cells, deep sequencing of TCR beta CDR3 regions served to measure tumor-infiltrating lymphocyte content and to compare repertoires between tumor and blood. Survival after dendritic cell vaccination was correlated with TCR sequencing metrics such as TIL content and the overlap between tumor and blood repertoires. The paper's findings and limits, for the study overall: No direct relationship between TCR clonality and survival was found, suggesting a diverse polyclonal response may matter. The three-group TCR overlap response model was described as speculative and requiring prospective validation. The cohort was small and heterogeneous, and full blood and tumor sets were available for few patients, with initial-recurrent tumor pairs available for even fewer patients. Longer time to progression and overall survival after dendritic cell vaccination were predicted by higher estimated pretreatment TIL content.

Note on this clone: This receptor's antigen is unknown. Per-base quality was not reported, and no clone a single base away is much larger than it.

Patients were selected on the basis of adequate residual fresh-frozen tumor tissue and more than two years of available survival data. Molecular status otherwise varied across the glioblastoma patients, but none of them carried an isocitrate dehydrogenase mutation. PBMC were collected before vaccination, two weeks after the third vaccination, and at tumor progression if progression occurred. The Qiagen DNeasy Blood extraction Kit was used for extraction of genomic DNA. TCRB CDR3 regions were amplified from 1.5 to 2 ug genomic DNA, or all available DNA if less, using the immunoSEQ assay. Multiplex PCR used 60 forward primers for TCR V beta segments and 13 reverse primers for J beta segments. Synthetic control templates were spiked into each sample at limiting dilution to estimate reads per starting template. The Illumina HiSeq System generated 87 bp sequencing reads. The original pipeline was this. To remove PCR and sequencing errors, closely related sequences were merged with a nearest neighbor algorithm. TCR overlap was defined as the percentage of unique tumor TCR beta sequences that were also present in the same patient's peripheral blood. TCRdb provides this immuneACCESS table in a form limited to in-frame rearrangements. Some clones are lacking; in checked studies, under half of them reflect an unresolved V gene, and why the rest are absent is not known. The DNA gave D and trimming, while V, J and clone size come from that table. Within this sample are under 100,000 clones, with more than 75% of them counted one time only. About 3.2% of the sample is in the top ten clones.

Taken from the germline V gene (reference sequence), the CDR1 and CDR2 loops are GTSNPN and SVGIG. After removal of 3 bases from V and 4 bases from J, the junction retains 6 bases not matched to a gene. The CDR3 numbers 15 residues from cysteine through phenylalanine. The DNA shown is the 45-base CDR3, in frame from base 1. This material consisted of blood, taken before dendritic cell vaccination. The TCR comes from a human donor with glioblastoma. The chain is assembled from TRBV30 and TRBJ2-5, and 12 bases in between align with TRBD2. The DNA reads as follows: TGTGCCTGGAGCCCGGGACTAGCGGGCCGAGAGACCCAGTACTTC. Its translation reads: CAWSPGLAGRETQYF.